This T cell receptor (beta chain) was found in a study of human T cells and chemical hapten exposure. Study-level information: Per-sample variation in TCR yield stemmed mainly from small pooled library volume differences.

Unfractionated whole blood yielded the extracted total RNA. With regard to this clonotype: Its antigen is unknown.

Whole-study results and caveats: No change in TCRs above 1 in 1000 frequency was produced by DPC sensitization.

Trimming removed 6 bases at V and 4 bases at J, with 12 bases between. Germline CDR1 and CDR2: LGHDT and YNNKEL (reference sequence). The CDR3 runs to 14 residues. Individual cDNA molecules each carried unique molecular identifiers attached by the library. TCRdb re-analysed the 5' RACE reads in MiXCR, keeping a single row per CDR3 protein. The table shows roughly 120,000 distinct CDR3 sequences, with 15% to 20% occurring only once. This sequence was found in a human donor in good health. This rearrangement joins TRBV3-1 to TRBJ2-2, with no clear D. CDR3 loop: CASRPPGVTGELFF. The CDR3 nucleotides are TGTGCCAGCAGGCCCCCTGGGGTCACCGGGGAGCTGTTTTTT. Complete variable domain (other parts from reference TRBV3-1 and TRBJ2-2): DTAVSQTPKYLVTQMGNDKSIKCEQNLGHDTMYWYKQDSKKFLKIMFSYNNKELIINETVPNRFSPKSPDKAHLNLHINSLELGDSAVYFCASRPPGVTGELFFGEGSRLTVL.